The clone carrying this T cell receptor beta chain was seen a few times. Its antigen remains unidentified. These data originate in a study of T-cell memory formation after mild COVID-19. CDR1 and CDR2 (germline): MNHEY, SMNVEV (reference sequence). The CDR3 length is 16 residues. Trimming took 1 base from V and 6 from J, leaving 15 bases between them. After 5'RACE with constant-segment primers, TCR alpha and TCR beta cDNA libraries carrying sample barcodes and UMIs were obtained. TCRdb re-called the 5' RACE reads with MiXCR, one entry per CDR3 protein. The data show some 320,000 distinct CDR3 sequences, 13% to 15% seen once. Study results and caveats: Some clones that responded were present in memory (sampled pre-infection), which suggests cross-reactive memory joined. Day 15 to 85 contractors were CD4/CD8 balanced; later expanders leaned CD4+.

Sample: PBMCs or a T cell subset sorted from them (not recorded which). The chain employs TRBV27 and TRBJ2-2, with a tentative D call TRBD1 (6 bases). The source of this sequence is a man younger than 35 who had mild COVID-19 (a few samples of this study predate the infection). Cell type and time point are not known. The CDR3 sequence is CASSLLGASLAGELFF. CDR3 bases: TGTGCCAGCAGTTTATTGGGGGCGTCGTTGGCCGGGGAGCTGTTTTTT.